This TCR beta chain was sequenced during a study of T cell responses to AZD1222 COVID-19 vaccine. V dropped 2 bases and J dropped 10; count of bases not matched to a gene: 5. Germline V CDR1 and CDR2: SNHLY, FYNNEI. The CDR3 extends over 15 amino acids. Remarks on this clone: The antigen remains unidentified.

Clones were read by immunoSEQ multiplex PCR, and TCRdb kept only the in-frame ones, dropping some. The sample yields about 120,000 clones, 93% seen once. Broader study findings: Reportedly, nearly half of unique spike TCRs recognized epitopes outside B.1.351/B.1.1.7 mutations. Donors skewed white British and female; clonal diversity was possibly underestimated.

The sample consisted of peripheral blood, taken on day 0 of AZD1222 vaccination. The sequence derives from an adult in good health. This chain links TRBV2 with TRBJ1-4; 12 positions agree with TRBD1. CDR3 DNA: TGTGCCAGCAGTGAACAGGGACAGGGGGCGAGAAAACTGTTTTTT. This encodes CASSEQGQGARKLFF.